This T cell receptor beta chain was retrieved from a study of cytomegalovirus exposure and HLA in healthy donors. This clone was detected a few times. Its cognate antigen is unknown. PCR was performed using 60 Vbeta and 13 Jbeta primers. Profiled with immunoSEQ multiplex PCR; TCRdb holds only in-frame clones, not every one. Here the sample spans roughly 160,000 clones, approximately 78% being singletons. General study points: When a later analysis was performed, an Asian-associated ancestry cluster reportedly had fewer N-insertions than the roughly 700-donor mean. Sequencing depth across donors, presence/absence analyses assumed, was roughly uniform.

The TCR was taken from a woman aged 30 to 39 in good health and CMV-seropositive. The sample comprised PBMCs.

The CDR3 is CASSLDFAGPNQETQYF. CDR3 DNA: TGTGCCAGCAGCTTAGATTTTGCAGGGCCCAACCAAGAGACCCAGTACTTC. The V and J genes are TRBV11-2 and TRBJ2-5; D is perhaps TRBD1 (5 bases). The V end was cut by 0 bases, the J end by 0 bases, with 14 bases between. This CDR3 has 17 amino acids. Germline V gene lookup returns CDR1 SGHAT and CDR2 FQNNGV.